These T cell receptor beta chains were read from a single sample in a study of regulatory T cells in long-lasting Graves disease. TCRdb recomputed calls from the multiplex PCR reads with MiXCR, one row per CDR3 protein. The sample lists roughly 530,000 distinct CDR3 sequences, 16% occurring once. These data were also reused for a study on T cells in Graves' hyperthyroidism and ophthalmopathy.

Specimen: peripheral blood mononuclear cells (PBMCs), collected at new diagnosis, from a patient treated with antithyroid drugs. The receptors were gathered from a woman aged 40-65 years with Graves disease. CDR3s include the opening cysteine and the closing phenylalanine or tryptophan.

v_gene,CDR3aa
TRBV7-3,CASSLTWGLAAYNEQFF
TRBV4-2,CASSQEGGTDSPLHF
TRBV7-2,CASSLGGVVGGNNEQFF
TRBV6-5,CASSYGGQFGMNTEAFF
TRBV5-1,CASSSTTANYGYTF
TRBV12-3/TRBV12-4,CASSLGAPPYEQYF
TRBV28,CASSPGQVTDTQYF
TRBV2,CASSDLASGGPYNEQFF
TRBV28,CASSLPVGTGGHSNQPQHF
TRBV5-1,CASSPGTEGGELFF
TRBV18,CAGSGPRPGHYGYTF
TRBV9,CASSPKTGDNSPLHF
TRBV28,CASREGATGLGYTF
TRBV7-9,CASSPSRVYEQYF
TRBV30,CAWSVIGELFF
TRBV30,CAWRPNPSNQPQHF
TRBV28,CASSSGGQKSGYTF
TRBV7-9,CASSSSQLWGYTF
TRBV3-1,CASSQDTGLNTEAFF
TRBV5-4,CATARRTGGPDTQYF
TRBV28,CASSSPVGTGAGANVLTF
TRBV20-1,CSARDEDEETQYF
TRBV5-6,CASSPGGAGDIQYF
TRBV5-1,CASSLDGTLYSPLHF
TRBV4-1,CASSRETGRNSNQPQHF
TRBV2,CASSGVKNTEAFF
TRBV30,CAWGDTPEAFF
TRBV5-1,CASRRERAFTDTQYF
TRBV6-5,CASSYLAQVGDGYTF
TRBV9,CASSIGQGSTGELFF
TRBV3-1,CASSGGRGFVTPLHF
TRBV9,CASSPDNVNEGLFF
TRBV9,CASSVAGVATEAFF
TRBV13,CASSLDSGTSRAGEQFF
TRBV3-1,CASSPGTGLQETQYF
TRBV12-3/TRBV12-4,CASSIDYSNQPQHF
TRBV6-1,CASSGALEQFF
TRBV25-1,CASTPSGDSGANVLTF
TRBV7-6,CASSLDIAGGLNEQFF
TRBV19,CASRVSGGAIYEQYF
TRBV4-1,CASSQDATSGGVYEQYF
TRBV19,CASRTPGKNTEAFF
TRBV7-9,CASSQWDRLSGNTIYF
TRBV12-3/TRBV12-4,CASSPGGWETQYF
TRBV9,CASRREGTEAFF
TRBV6-5,CASSYSPSGQGTDTQYF
TRBV3-1,CASSHGGEAFF
TRBV7-8,CASSSPGTGIGYTF
TRBV5-1,CASTDRDNTGELFF
TRBV19,CASSTSGTTNYGYTF
TRBV15,CATSRDPGGTIEDSPLHF
TRBV6-1,CASKRDYAYEQYF